Shown below are 20 T cell receptor beta chains from a single sample sequenced in a study of beta chain features in type 1 diabetes. No antigen has been assigned to these receptors. The isolated RNA, all of it, was reverse transcribed, so expressed TCRB transcripts were what got sequenced. Measured with immunoSEQ multiplex PCR; TCRdb has only the in-frame clones, and not every one. Here the sample spans fewer than 350,000 clones, 15% being singletons. General study findings and limits: When Type 1 diabetes patients were examined, their TCRB CDR3s proved moderately but significantly shorter in all four CD4+ subsets.

Sequencing was performed on naive CD4+ T cells from blood. Receptor source: a man between 18 and 29 years old with type 1 diabetes.

The genes are TRBV9 and TRBJ1-6, with 8 bases fitting TRBD1. After removal of 0 bases from V and 9 bases from J, the junction contained 8 bases not matched to a gene. CDR1 is SGDLS and CDR2 is YYNGEE in the germline V gene. The CDR3 contains 16 residues. CDR3 in DNA: TGTGCCAGCAGCGTAGTGGCAGGGGGCTGGGGTTCACCCCTCCACTTT. Its translation: CASSVVAGGWGSPLHF.

This clone has only a few counts. This chain uses TRBV28 with TRBJ2-7; no clear D gene. CDR1 is MDHEN, CDR2 SYDVKM, per germline. The CDR3 is 15 amino acids. With 3 bases removed from V and 0 bases from J, the gap between germline ends came to 12 bases. CDR3 region: CASSFGDSDSYEQYF. CDR3 nucleotides: TGTGCCAGCAGTTTCGGAGACTCCGACTCCTACGAGCAGTACTTC.

This clone was counted a few times. The chain uses TRBV6-4 and TRBJ2-1; TRBD2 matches 7 bases. The CDR3 loop spans 11 amino acids. Germline V CDR1 and CDR2: MRHNA, SNTAGT. After removal of 5 bases from V and 9 bases from J, the junction contained 1 base not matched to a gene. CDR3 loop: CASSPGGEQFF. As DNA, the CDR3 is TGTGCCAGCAGTCCGGGGGGTGAGCAGTTCTTC.

This chain uses TRBV28 with TRBJ2-7; a weak D match, TRBD1 (5 bases). The V and J ends lost 5 bases and 4 bases respectively, with 12 bases between them. This CDR3 contains 13 residues. CDR1 and CDR2 (germline): MDHEN, SYDVKM. The CDR3 loop reads CASSISTAYEQYF. In DNA form, the CDR3 reads TGTGCCAGCAGTATATCGACAGCTTACGAGCAGTACTTC.

This clone was picked up a small number of times. This chain uses TRBV7-8 with TRBJ2-1; tentatively, D is TRBD2 (5 bases). The germline CDR1 and CDR2 sequences are SGHVS and FQNEAQ. This CDR3 is built from 15 residues. V dropped 1 base and J dropped 7 bases, with 14 bases sitting between them. The CDR3 loop is CASSLVSDYRNEQFF. CDR3 DNA: TGTGCCAGCAGCTTAGTAAGCGACTACCGGAATGAGCAGTTCTTC.

The chain is built from TRBV30 and TRBJ1-2; the D is unclear. Trimming shortened V by 0 bases and J by 4 bases, and 9 bases separated the two germline ends. The germline V gene has CDR1 GTSNPN and CDR2 SVGIG (reference sequence). The CDR3 is made up of 13 amino acids. The CDR3 coding sequence is TGTGCCTGGAGTGTGTCGGTAGTCTATGGCTACACCTTC. It encodes CAWSVSVVYGYTF. Based on the CDR3 plus reference TRBV30 and TRBJ1-2, the full variable domain is SQTIHQWPATLVQPVGSPLSLECTVEGTSNPNLYWYRQAAGRGLQLLFYSVGIGQISSEVPQNLSASRPQDRQFILSSKKLLLSDSGFYLCAWSVSVVYGYTFGSGTRLTVV.

This clone has more than one count but fewer than ten. The CDR3 sequence is CASSQSPPTDTQYF. The DNA for the CDR3 is TGCGCCAGCAGTCAATCCCCTCCCACAGATACGCAGTATTTT. The J gene is TRBJ2-3, the V gene TRBV23-1; D gene unclear. Being an ORF, TRBV23-1 has a function that is uncertain. This CDR3 is 14 amino acids long. V was cut by 0 bases and J by 2 bases, with 6 bases left in between.

This clone was recorded a few times. This chain joins TRBV2 and TRBJ2-3; weak D call: TRBD2 (5 bases). V was pared by 7 bases and J by 1 base, with 18 bases between. The CDR3 length is 16 residues. CDR1 and CDR2 (germline): SNHLY, FYNNEI. The DNA of the CDR3 is TGTGCCAGCAATTACGGGGTCTCTATCCGCACAGATACGCAGTATTTT. Protein product: CASNYGVSIRTDTQYF.

This clone was counted only a few times. V usage is TRBV4-1 and J usage is TRBJ1-1, with 7 bases that match TRBD1. Per germline, CDR1 MGHRA and CDR2 YSYEKL. With V trimmed by 2 bases and J by 2 bases, 5 bases remained unmatched. The CDR3 sequence is 15 residues long. The CDR3 coding sequence is TGCGCCAGCAGCCAACCGGGACAGATAAACACTGAAGCTTTCTTT. Translating gives CASSQPGQINTEAFF.

This chain joins TRBV6-5 and TRBJ2-1; 12 positions match TRBD2. Germline values: CDR1 MNHEY, CDR2 SVGAGI. Trimming cost V 3 bases and J 5 bases; bases outside gene matches: 5. The CDR3 sequence is 16 residues long. As DNA, the CDR3 is TGTGCCAGCAGTTATTCGACTAGCGGGAGCCACAATGAGCAGTTCTTC. Its protein product is CASSYSTSGSHNEQFF.

CDR3 loop: CASSFDGGAINEQFF. In DNA form, the CDR3 reads TGCGCCAGCAGCTTTGACGGGGGGGCCATAAATGAGCAGTTCTTC. The rearrangement joins TRBV5-1 to TRBJ2-1, with TRBD2 matching 8 bases. Unmatched junction bases numbered 8, after V lost 2 bases and J lost 7 bases. Germline CDR1 and CDR2: SGHRS and YFSETQ. The CDR3 has 15 amino acids.

The CDR3, as DNA: TGTGCCAGCAGCCAAGAGAGTCGTGGCGAGCAGTACTTC. Translating gives CASSQESRGEQYF. The chain links TRBV2 to TRBJ2-7; D is undetermined. Per the germline V gene, CDR1 is SNHLY and CDR2 is FYNNEI. V gave up 6 bases and J gave up 6 bases, with 15 bases separating them. The CDR3 loop spans 13 amino acids.

This clone has only a few counts. The genes are TRBV7-2 and TRBJ2-7; 7 bases line up with TRBD1. V shed 5 bases, J shed 0 bases, and the junction held 7 bases outside the gene matches. The CDR3 loop spans 15 amino acids. Germline V gives CDR1 SGHTA, CDR2 FQGNSA. CDR3 sequence (DNA): TGTGCCAGCAGCCGGGACAGACAGAGCTCCTACGAGCAGTACTTC. Translating gives CASSRDRQSSYEQYF.

The J gene is TRBJ1-5, the V gene TRBV6-5; possible D gene TRBD1, 5 bases. Between the trimmed V and J ends, which lost 6 bases and 6 bases, there was a span of 15 bases. From germline, CDR1 is MNHEY and CDR2 SVGAGI. This CDR3 is built from 14 residues. The chain's CDR3 is CASSLRDYPQPQHF. In nucleotides, the CDR3 is TGTGCCAGCAGCCTTCGGGACTATCCTCAGCCCCAGCATTTT.

This clone was found a few times. The chain links TRBV6-6 to TRBJ2-2; TRBD1 aligns across 9 bases. The V gene end was trimmed by 7 bases and the J gene end by 4 bases; junction bases not matched to a gene: 4. The CDR3 covers 14 residues. Germline values: CDR1 MNHNY, CDR2 SVGAGI (reference sequence). The CDR3 protein is CASTGTGFTGELFF. The CDR3, as DNA: TGTGCCAGCACCGGGACAGGGTTCACCGGGGAGCTGTTTTTT.

This clone appeared a few times. This chain connects TRBV27 to TRBJ1-5; weak D call: TRBD1 (5 bases). Germline loops: CDR1 MNHEY, CDR2 SMNVEV (reference sequence). V lost 5 bases, J lost 0 bases, and 17 bases lay in between. The CDR3 is made up of 17 amino acids. CDR3 protein: CASSATRRDGSNQPQHF. The CDR3 nucleotides read TGTGCCAGCAGTGCGACCCGGCGGGACGGTAGCAATCAGCCCCAGCATTTT.

CDR3 amino acids: CATGQGWETYEQYF. CDR3 DNA: TGTGCCACAGGACAGGGTTGGGAAACCTACGAGCAGTACTTC. The chain has TRBV10-3 and TRBJ2-7; 8 nucleotides agree with TRBD1. Losses at the gene ends were 10 bases for V and 2 bases for J; bases not matched to a gene: 10. This CDR3 region has 14 residues. Germline-derived CDR1 and CDR2 are ENHRY and SYGVKD.

This clone was seen a few times. V and J are TRBV30 and TRBJ1-1, with TRBD1 as a possible D gene (5 bases). Trimming pared 0 bases from V and 0 bases from J, leaving 14 bases between. The CDR3 consists of 16 residues. Looked up from germline, CDR1 is GTSNPN and CDR2 is SVGIG (reference sequence). CDR3 DNA sequence: TGTGCCTGGAGTGTCCTTCGACAGCCACTGAACACTGAAGCTTTCTTT. It translates to CAWSVLRQPLNTEAFF.

The rearrangement uses TRBV30 and TRBJ2-7; D might be TRBD1 (6 bases). The CDR3 extends over 11 amino acids. The V gene lost 7 bases and the J gene lost 3 bases, with 10 bases spanning the gap. Germline CDR1 reads GTSNPN; CDR2 reads SVGIG (reference sequence). CDR3 sequence: CASGQSYEQYF. CDR3 in DNA: TGTGCCTCCGGACAGAGCTACGAGCAGTACTTC.

J is TRBJ2-1 and V is TRBV5-1; D not certain. CDR3 length equals 16 residues. Per germline, CDR1 SGHRS and CDR2 YFSETQ. V lost 4 bases and J 0 bases, leaving 14 bases between the germline ends. The CDR3 is CASSPDWPSSYNEQFF. The DNA of the CDR3 is TGCGCCAGCAGCCCTGATTGGCCAAGCTCCTACAATGAGCAGTTCTTC.